This TCR beta chain came from a study of cytomegalovirus exposure and HLA in healthy donors (dated by TCRdb to the late 2010s). For the study in its entirety: An earlier analysis of under 600 of the donors reported approximately 290 Gb of sequence data and about 100 million unique TCR beta sequences from 190 million or so T cells. An early release that covered fewer than 800 HLA-typed donors contained approximately 300 gigabases of sequencing data and 65 million to 100 million unique TCR sequences. Of the 300 to 450 genotyped donors, 81% were placed in the genetic ancestry cluster associated with self-reported Caucasian donors. The study aimed to test whether signatures of past pathogen exposure could be identified by cataloging public T cell receptors. The study profiled the T cell repertoires of 500 to 800 subjects by immunosequencing and related them to cytomegalovirus serostatus. Along with the roughly 700-subject first cohort, a separate validation cohort of more than 90 different subjects was used. To predict cytomegalovirus infection status, the study brought together high-throughput TCR immunosequencing, statistical association of individual TCRs with disease status, and machine learning. In a later analysis, previously published TCR beta repertoires from fewer than 750 donors were re-analyzed and high-resolution HLA genotyping was added so that TCR occurrence patterns could be studied. Rather than drawing on any new phenotypic data, the later analysis identified candidate immune exposures from TCR beta sequences and the way those sequences occurred across donors. To decide whether each TCR beta V gene segment behaved as functional or pseudogenic, an earlier analysis of nearly 600 of the donors relied on high-throughput TCR beta sequencing. Donor age, sex, ethnicity and CMV serostatus were compiled alongside the repertoire data. In a later genetic analysis, genome-wide SNP genotypes for about 60% of the 666 donors were used, and that subset was treated as a discovery cohort. Every discovery cohort repertoire had been produced on one sequencing platform. HLA typing included class I and class II loci at four-digit resolution. Typing coverage varied by locus: about 620-630 donors for A, B, C, DRB1 and DQB1; more than 500 for DQA1; more than 600 for DPA1; around 490 for DPB1. Four or five DR-DQ haplotypes were treated as single units for association and clustering because of strong linkage in the cohort. On average, approximately 250,000 unique TCR beta nucleotide sequences were sequenced per donor among some 430 genotyped donors of the cohort, with around 19% of those sequences being non-productive. The study at large found these results: It was suggested by the authors that the approach could potentially be generalized to other disease states and immunological phenotypes. A further reported finding was that TCR beta sequences accurately predicted the HLA-A and HLA-B alleles for most subjects in the first cohort. Correlated functional status among segregating V segments might be attributable to linkage disequilibrium, but an unknown experimental factor could not be ruled out. An association between a missense DCLRE1C variant and V-gene and J-gene trimming of TCR beta chains was found in a later genetic analysis and replicated in an independent cohort. HLA typing was unavailable for some donors at each locus, so association tests used only the typed subset. Sequencing depth was assumed to be roughly uniform across donors in the presence/absence analyses, though that assumption may not hold. A later genetic analysis reported fewer N-insertions in productive TCRs among donors in an Asian-associated ancestry cluster than the approximately 670-donor mean. In an earlier analysis of around 500 of the donors, most TCR beta V segments appeared in productive rearrangements about 90% or about 30% of the time, broadly matching IMGT annotations. When HLA alleles, especially DR and DQ, strongly co-occurred, TCR associations were difficult to assign to individual alleles. The classifier was reported to diagnose cytomegalovirus status with high specificity and sensitivity in both the original and validation cohorts. A later analysis found that TCR association rates varied across HLA loci, with DRB1 alleles showing the most associated TCRs and HLA-C alleles the fewest. Several of the top co-occurrence clusters appeared to be linked to parvovirus B19, influenza, CMV and Epstein-Barr virus, according to a later analysis. This cohort had only TCR beta chains sequenced, and the lack of alpha or paired-chain data limited which features could be detected. Most TCR sequences were seen in very few donors, while some public TCRs were found in many individuals. The earlier analysis of approximately 540 of the donors excluded roughly 16 rarely observed V segments, including chromosome 9 orphons, because counts were too low. A few of the identified cytomegalovirus-associated TCR beta chains were confirmed in vitro to be specific for cytomegalovirus antigens. CMV serostatus was the only immune exposure information available for the cohort. Most CMV-associated TCR beta chains appeared to be HLA-restricted in a later analysis, and the HLA associations seemed to be driven largely by CMV exposure. In a later analysis, HLA-associated TCR beta chains were found to be more clonally expanded and to have lower generation probabilities than equally common non-associated chains. A later analysis associated 16,951 TCR beta sequences with specific HLA alleles at a false discovery rate of 0.05. A group of highly shared sequence variants was considered likely to be a technical artifact of the sequencing pipeline. A total of 150 to 200 TCR beta chains were listed by the study as associated with cytomegalovirus. Because the 87-base-pair reads could not distinguish some IMGT-functional V segments, including TRBV6-2 and TRBV6-3, those segments were excluded.

The library was built by means of the immunoSEQ multiplex PCR assay. The multiplex PCR relied on a mix of 60 forward primers for TCR Vbeta segments and 13 reverse primers for TCR Jbeta segments. The CDR3 region of rearranged TCR beta genes was amplified from genomic DNA by a multiplex PCR assay. The amplified TCR beta libraries were sequenced on the Illumina HiSeq System as 87-base-pair reads. The authors' analysis ran thus. In a later analysis, some 80 million unique TCR beta chains were counted across the approximately 620 repertoires, and roughly 11 million of these chains were shared by at least two donors. Raw reads were error-corrected and collapsed into unique sequences with a nearest-neighbor algorithm that merged closely related sequences to remove PCR and sequencing errors. V, D and J gene segments were assigned by aligning CDR3 sequences to IMGT reference sequences. For a sequence to be retained, at least a six-nucleotide match to both a V gene segment and a J gene segment was required. A rearrangement counted as productive if the CDR3 had no stop codons and remained in frame with V and J, and every other rearrangement counted as non-productive. CDR3 was defined according to IMGT convention as the region running from the second conserved V-encoded cysteine to the conserved J-encoded phenylalanine. In an earlier analysis of around 570 of the donors, sequences lacking an unambiguous match to a single V gene segment were excluded. In an earlier analysis of 587 of the donors, V segments were called functional above 56.7% productive rearrangements and were called segregating when the between-donor standard deviation exceeded 5%. A statistical classification framework was developed to diagnose cytomegalovirus status using the catalog of TCR beta chain sequences. V and J gene assignment, in a later analysis, came from comparing TCR nucleotide sequences with IMGT/GENE-DB human TR gene sequences. The TCRdist pipeline was used in a later analysis to assign CDR3 sequences and most-parsimonious VDJ recombination scenarios. In a later analysis, each TCR beta chain was defined by its CDR3 amino acid sequence together with its V-gene family, and reads without a unique V-gene family were excluded. A later analysis removed 600 or so highly shared, low-generation-probability nucleotide sequences to deal with suspected cross-contamination and a sequencing artifact. A later analysis calculated a clonal expansion index for each public chain from normalized within-repertoire ranks of inferred template counts. A later analysis computed generation probabilities with a VDJ recombination model fitted to out-of-frame rearrangements, and checked the results against IGoR. In a later analysis, TCR-TCR, TCR-HLA and TCR-CMV co-occurrence was scored with hypergeometric tests, and a repertoire-size bias correction was applied to TCR pairs. In a later analysis, false discovery rates were estimated by permuting HLA or CMV assignments 20 times. In a later analysis, co-occurring TCRs were grouped using DBSCAN, and TCRdist sequence similarity was added for clustering within HLA-allele-positive subsets. Co-occurrence clustering excluded repertoires with fewer than 30,000 or more than 120,000 public chains, plus five with anomalous nucleotide sharing. TCRdb retrieved this table from immuneACCESS and kept in-frame rearrangements only. Not all clones are present; in checked studies, unresolved V genes account for under half, and no reason is known for the remainder. V and J calls and clone size are as listed in that table; D and trimming were resolved from the DNA. This sample's table lists approximately 210,000 clones. About 1% of the sample rests with the top ten.

As to this clone: No antigen is known for it.

The cohort comprised 710 or so healthy bone marrow donors. Cohort members were all nominally healthy when sampled, although unrecorded immune exposures were likely present. The donor tested CMV seropositive and was one of the 289 seropositive cohort members. Each donor provided a peripheral blood sample, and peripheral blood mononuclear cells were used for TCR beta sequencing. The Qiagen DNeasy Blood Extraction Kit was used to extract genomic DNA from the blood cell samples. Reading from cysteine to phenylalanine, the CDR3 counts 15 amino acids. Of all the DNA, just the CDR3 is kept, 45 bases in frame from base 1. From V the trimming removes 0 bases and from J it removes 7 bases, while the gene matches leave 5 bases of the junction unaccounted for. Looking up the germline V gene yields CDR1 LGHNA and CDR2 YNFKEQ.

The TCR comes from a woman in her twenties or thirties in good health and CMV-seropositive. The chain is encoded by TRBV4-2 joined to TRBJ1-2; 10 junctional bases match TRBD1. Sequencing input: PBMCs. The DNA reads TGTGCCAGCAGCCAAGAGACAGGGGGCAACGGTGGCTACACCTTC. Translation gives CASSQETGGNGGYTF.